Below are 18 T cell receptor beta chains sequenced from a single sample in a study of Graves' ophthalmopathy and Graves' hyperthyroidism. TCR beta CDR3 amplification used RNA transcripts. The first round was an RT-PCR with HTBI primers, and the second round was a multiplex PCR. Via MiXCR, TCRdb re-called the multiplex PCR reads, giving one row per CDR3 protein. The sample carries 200,000 to 300,000 distinct CDR3 sequences, roughly 50% recorded once. Specimen: peripheral blood. Every receptor here comes from an adult man with Graves' ophthalmopathy.

In DNA, the CDR3 is TGTGCCAGCAGTTACAATGGCTACACCTTC. Residues: CASSYNGYTF. The chain employs TRBV28 and TRBJ1-2; the D is unclear. Deletions cut 4 bases from V and 6 bases from J, with 3 bases between. Germline V lookup: CDR1 MDHEN, CDR2 SYDVKM. The CDR3 totals 10 residues.

This clonotype appeared once. Likely a read error: the CDR3 ends without its conserved phenylalanine or tryptophan. The chain joins TRBV7-9 to TRBJ2-1; D unresolved. The CDR3 spans 13 residues. Per germline, CDR1 SEHNR and CDR2 FQNEAQ (reference sequence). CDR3 sequence (DNA): TGCGCCAGCAGCTTGGCCACGGACAATGAGCAGTTCAGA. It encodes CASSLATDNEQFR.

The rearrangement joins TRBV20-1 to TRBJ1-5, with D possibly matching TRBD1 (6 bases). Trimming removed 6 bases at V and 3 bases at J, with 15 bases between. The CDR3 sequence is 14 residues long. The germline gives CDR1 DFQATT, CDR2 SNEGSKA (reference sequence). The CDR3 spells CSAAVNRANQPQHF. The CDR3 DNA follows: TGCAGTGCAGCAGTAAACAGGGCCAATCAGCCCCAGCATTTT.

The chain combines TRBV6-6 with TRBJ1-1; D not certain. This CDR3 has 13 residues. With 6 bases removed from V and 0 bases from J, the gap between germline ends came to 8 bases. Germline V gene lookup returns CDR1 MNHNY and CDR2 SVGAGI (reference sequence). As DNA, the CDR3 is TGTGCCAGCAGGGCCCTTTTGAACACTGAAGCTTTCTTT. Amino acids: CASRALLNTEAFF.

This clonotype was counted ten times or more. V is TRBV7-3 and J is TRBJ1-2; D is undetermined. Germline lookup yields CDR1 SGHTA and CDR2 FQGTGA. This CDR3 comprises 14 residues. Trimming stripped 5 bases from V and 7 bases from J, with 17 bases between. CDR3 amino acids: CASSPQAGIGGYTF. The CDR3 bases are TGTGCCAGCAGCCCCCAGGCTGGGATCGGTGGCTACACCTTC. Variable domain in full (rest from reference TRBV7-3 and TRBJ1-2): GAGVSQTPSNKVTEKGKYVELRCDPISGHTALYWYRQSLGQGPEFLIYFQGTGAADDSGLPNDRFFAVRPEGSVSTLKIQRTERGDSAVYLCASSPQAGIGGYTFGSGTRLTVV.

This clonotype was counted between two and nine times. The J gene is TRBJ1-1, the V gene TRBV27; D is unresolved. The germline gives CDR1 MNHEY, CDR2 SMNVEV (reference sequence). The CDR3 sequence is 12 residues long. V lost 5 bases and J lost 13, with 17 bases in between. The CDR3 here is CASSEAEGKGFF. Here the CDR3 DNA reads TGTGCCAGCAGTGAAGCAGAAGGGAAGGGTTTCTTT.

Here the CDR3 reads CASTKSRDEKLFF. CDR3 DNA: TGTGCCAGCACTAAAAGCCGGGATGAAAAACTGTTTTTT. The chain has TRBV6-6 and TRBJ1-4; no firm D call. The CDR3 spans 13 residues. V was shortened by 7 bases and J by 6 bases, with 12 bases between the two germline ends. Germline CDR1 is MNHNY and CDR2 is SVGAGI (reference sequence).

The chain is built from TRBV29-1 and TRBJ2-5; 8 positions agree with TRBD1. Germline V lookup: CDR1 SQVTM, CDR2 ANQGSEA. This CDR3 has 14 amino acids. V lost 5 bases and J lost 9; bases outside the gene matches: 14. The CDR3 protein is CSVRVQGGAEAQYF. The CDR3 nucleotides read TGCAGCGTTCGAGTACAGGGGGGAGCGGAGGCCCAGTACTTC. Filled out from reference TRBV29-1 and TRBJ2-5, the complete variable domain reads SAVISQKPSRDICQRGTSLTIQCQVDSQVTMMFWYRQQPGQSLTLIATANQGSEATYESGFVIDKFPISRPNLTFSTLTVSNMSPEDSSIYLCSVRVQGGAEAQYFGPGTRLLVL.

This chain uses TRBV12-3 or TRBV12-4 with TRBJ1-1; tentatively, D is TRBD1 (6 bases). CDR3 length: 15 amino acids. Trimming stripped 5 bases from V and 1 base from J, with 14 bases between. CDR3 sequence reads: CASSPRDTPNTEAFF. The CDR3 DNA sequence: TGTGCCAGCAGTCCCCGGGACACGCCGAACACTGAAGCTTTCTTT.

This clonotype occurred a few times. The chain couples TRBV5-1 to TRBJ1-6; D unclear. CDR3 length: 15 residues. V lost 4 bases and J lost 7, with 15 bases in between. Germline V gene lookup returns CDR1 SGHRS and CDR2 YFSETQ. The DNA for the CDR3 is TGCGCCAGCAGCGGCGGAGCGGATGAGAATTCACCCCTCCACTTT. It is translated as CASSGGADENSPLHF.

The rearrangement joins TRBV10-1 to TRBJ2-3; the D is unclear. Trimming stripped 0 bases from V and 3 bases from J, with 1 base between. This CDR3 has 12 amino acids. In germline, CDR1 is WNHNN, CDR2 SYGVQD (reference sequence). CDR3 protein: CASSESTDTQYF. CDR3 coding DNA: TGCGCCAGCAGTGAGTCAACAGATACGCAGTATTTT.

In its sample, this clonotype was seen once. The chain links TRBV19 to TRBJ2-5; the D gene is possibly TRBD1 (5 bases). V lost 4 bases and J lost 5, with 14 bases in between. Germline V lookup: CDR1 LNHDA, CDR2 SQIVND (reference sequence). The CDR3 extends over 14 amino acids. CDR3 in amino acids: CASSKSRVRETQYF. DNA of the CDR3: TGTGCCAGTAGTAAGAGCAGGGTCAGGGAGACCCAGTACTTC.

The V call is TRBV27, the J call TRBJ2-7, with 8 positions matching TRBD2. The germline V gene encodes CDR1 MNHEY and CDR2 SMNVEV (reference sequence). The CDR3 is 14 amino acids. The trim removed 5 bases at V and 5 bases at J, leaving 8 bases unmatched. The CDR3 bases are TGTGCCAGCAGTGCCTCCGCGGGGGGCGACGAGCAGTACTTC. Translation: CASSASAGGDEQYF.

In its sample, this clonotype was seen a few times. The rearrangement links TRBV10-2 to TRBJ2-2, with 10 bases identical to TRBD2. J was trimmed by 0 bases and V by 2 bases; bases with no gene match: 9. CDR1 and CDR2 (germline): WSHSY, SAAADI. CDR3 length: 19 residues. The CDR3 DNA reads as TGCGCCAGCAGTGAGGTAGGACTAGCGGTCCTCGCGAACACCGGGGAGCTGTTTTTT. As protein: CASSEVGLAVLANTGELFF.

The chain uses TRBV30 and TRBJ1-3; D is unclear. Germline V gene data show CDR1 as GTSNPN and CDR2 as SVGIG (reference sequence). Trimming took off 4 bases at V and 1 base at J, with 5 bases between the two ends. CDR3 size: 12 residues. CDR3 region: CAWMNSGNTIYF. The CDR3 DNA reads TGTGCCTGGATGAATTCTGGAAACACCATATATTTT.

The chain links TRBV27 to TRBJ1-5; 8 positions match TRBD1. Per germline, CDR1 MNHEY and CDR2 SMNVEV (reference sequence). Trimming cost V 6 bases and J 3 bases; bases outside gene matches: 4. The CDR3 has 14 amino acids. The CDR3 spells CASRRTGYNQPQHF. CDR3 sequence (DNA): TGTGCCAGCAGGAGGACAGGGTACAATCAGCCCCAGCATTTT.

The gene calls are TRBV7-9 and TRBJ2-5; D might be TRBD2 (7 bases). The CDR3 length is 13 residues. Germline CDR1 is SEHNR and CDR2 is FQNEAQ (reference sequence). The DNA for the CDR3 is TGTGCTGGAAAAGAATCGGGGGGCGAGACCCAGTACTTC. Its translation: CAGKESGGETQYF.

The chain has TRBV5-1 and TRBJ1-3, with D possibly TRBD1 on 6 matching bases. This CDR3 contains 14 residues. Germline V CDR1 and CDR2: SGHRS, YFSETQ. Trimming stripped 2 bases from V and 3 bases from J, with 9 bases between. CDR3: CASSFQGSGNTIYF. CDR3 in DNA: TGCGCCAGCAGCTTCCAGGGGAGTGGAAACACCATATATTTT.